This record looks at one TCR beta chain sequence and its context. The data originate from a study of OX40 agonist ivuxolimab in advanced cancers. The table came from immunoSEQ multiplex PCR; TCRdb's copy has only in-frame clones and leaves some out. The sample includes roughly 23,000 clones, 80% to 90% seen only once; the top ten take roughly 13%. The CDR3 is 13 amino acids. Trimming took off 0 bases at V and 4 bases at J, with 5 bases between the two ends. Germline V lookup: CDR1 SGHTS, CDR2 YDEGEE. This chain uses TRBV5-8 with TRBJ1-5; the D is unclear. The source of this sequence is an adult with an advanced solid tumor such as melanoma, head and neck, liver or kidney cancer. The material was CD4+ or CD8+ T cells sorted from blood, obtained in a trial of the OX40 agonist ivuxolimab. The CDR3 DNA sequence: TGTGCCAGCAGCTTGGATGAGAATCAGCCCCAGCATTTT. Residues: CASSLDENQPQHF. The full variable domain, its missing parts supplied by reference TRBV5-8 and TRBJ1-5, is EAGVTQSPTHLIKTRGQQATLRCSPISGHTSVYWYQQALGLGLQFLLWYDEGEERNRGNFPPRFSGRQFPNYSSELNVNALELEDSALYLCASSLDENQPQHFGDGTRLSIL.